These 26 T cell receptor beta chains came from one sample sequenced in a study of CD8 T cells in Susac syndrome. Reverse transcription used about 0.45 to 1 ug RNA and random hexamers. Each CDR3 protein gets one entry after TCRdb re-called the immunoSEQ multiplex PCR reads with MiXCR. The sample contains approximately 120,000 distinct CDR3 sequences, about nine tenths of which appear only once. The material sequenced was CD8+ T cells from PBMCs. The receptors were sampled from a human donor in good health.

This sequence joins TRBV29-1 and TRBJ2-7; unclear D gene. Between the trimmed V and J ends, which lost 6 bases and 2 bases, there was a span of 20 bases. CDR3 length: 15 amino acids. Germline-derived CDR1 and CDR2 are SQVTM and ANQGSEA. CDR3 region: CSVMSLRASAYEQYF. CDR3 DNA sequence: TGCAGCGTAATGAGCCTGAGAGCATCGGCCTACGAGCAGTACTTC.

The chain employs TRBV7-3 and TRBJ1-1; perhaps TRBD1 as D (5 bases). The V gene's germline CDR1 is SGHTA and CDR2 FQGTGA. The CDR3 totals 17 residues. The V gene lost 1 base and the J gene lost 5 bases, with 20 bases spanning the gap. CDR3: CASSLSSVGRAGTEAFF. In DNA form, the CDR3 reads TGTGCCAGCAGCTTAAGTAGCGTAGGCAGGGCAGGGACTGAAGCTTTCTTT.

The V and J genes are TRBV7-2 and TRBJ2-7; D is perhaps TRBD2 (6 bases). Germline-derived CDR1 and CDR2 are SGHTA and FQGNSA. This CDR3 contains 15 residues. Trimming removed 1 base from V and 1 base from J, with 11 bases in between. DNA for the CDR3: TGTGCCAGCAGCTTAGTTGCGGGGTCGTCCTACGAGCAGTACTTC. Translating gives CASSLVAGSSYEQYF.

In nucleotides, the CDR3 is TGTGCTATTCACAGGCACTCCAACTATGGCTACACCTTC. Protein: CAIHRHSNYGYTF. This sequence joins TRBV7-7 and TRBJ1-2; the D gene is possibly TRBD1 (5 bases). The V gene's germline CDR1 is SSHAT and CDR2 FNYEAQ (reference sequence). This CDR3 is built from 13 residues.

This rearrangement joins TRBV13 to TRBJ1-2, with D uncertain. Per germline, CDR1 PRHDT and CDR2 FYEKMQ (reference sequence). Trimming left V 5 bases short and J 3 bases short, with 13 bases between. The CDR3 is made up of 14 amino acids. Here the CDR3 DNA reads TGTGCCAGCAGCCAAGGATCCCAAGACTATGGCTACACCTTC. Amino acid sequence: CASSQGSQDYGYTF.

The chain couples TRBV5-1 to TRBJ2-1, with 13 bases matching TRBD2. V lost 4 bases, J lost 7 bases, and 5 bases stayed unmatched. This CDR3 is built from 15 residues. CDR1 is SGHRS and CDR2 is YFSETQ in the germline V gene. CDR3 DNA sequence: TGCGCCAGCAGCCCTGGACTAGCGGGGGCTAATGAGCAGTTCTTC. Its protein is CASSPGLAGANEQFF.

The rearrangement joins TRBV7-2 to TRBJ2-5; TRBD1 might be the D (6 bases). The CDR3 extends over 14 amino acids. V was clipped by 2 bases and J by 5 bases, with 12 bases between them. Germline assignment: CDR1 SGHTA and CDR2 FQGNSA. As DNA, the CDR3 is TGTGCCAGCAGCTTACGGGACAAAGGGGAGACCCAGTACTTC. Its protein is CASSLRDKGETQYF.

This clonotype occurred once. The chain employs TRBV11-2 and TRBJ2-2, with TRBD2 identical over 11 bases. The germline gives CDR1 SGHAT, CDR2 FQNNGV. Losses at the gene ends were 5 bases for V and 0 bases for J; bases not matched to a gene: 8. The length of the CDR3 is 18 residues. As DNA, the CDR3 is TGTGCCAGCAGCCCAGTAGTGGGACTAGCGGCGAACACCGGGGAGCTGTTTTTT. This encodes CASSPVVGLAANTGELFF.

The CDR3 spells CASSMRTVANTGELFF. The CDR3 DNA sequence: TGTGCCAGTAGTATGCGGACGGTTGCGAACACCGGGGAGCTGTTTTTT. The chain has TRBV19 and TRBJ2-2; D remains ambiguous. V lost 3 bases, J lost 0 bases, and 11 bases lay in between. Looked up from germline, CDR1 is LNHDA and CDR2 is SQIVND (reference sequence). The CDR3 covers 16 residues.

The chain carries TRBV12-3 or TRBV12-4 and TRBJ2-1, with 16 bases lining up with TRBD2. V gave up 7 bases and J gave up 15 bases; unmatched junction bases: 9. This CDR3 has 14 residues. In DNA form, the CDR3 reads TGTGCCAGCACCTCGGGACTAGCGGGAGGGCCTAGGTTCTTC. As protein: CASTSGLAGGPRFF.

The genes are TRBV6-2 or TRBV6-3 and TRBJ1-5; D uncertain. CDR1 MNHEY and CDR2 SVGEGT come from the germline V gene. V was shortened by 2 bases and J by 4 bases, with 9 bases between the two germline ends. The CDR3 is 14 residues long. CDR3 in DNA: TGTGCCAGCAGTTACAGGCGGTTTAATCAGCCCCAGCATTTT. Protein: CASSYRRFNQPQHF.

The sample holds a few counts of this clonotype. The chain employs TRBV5-4 and TRBJ1-2; the D gene is possibly TRBD1 (5 bases). V lost 5 bases, J lost 8 bases, and 16 bases lay in between. Germline V gene lookup returns CDR1 SGHNT and CDR2 YYREEE (reference sequence). CDR3 size: 13 residues. The CDR3 spells CASSWDEARGYTF. The DNA of the CDR3 is TGTGCCAGCAGTTGGGACGAAGCTCGAGGCTACACCTTC.

The genes are TRBV11-2 and TRBJ2-3; D perhaps matches TRBD2 (5 bases). Germline CDR1 SGHAT, CDR2 FQNNGV. V was shortened by 5 bases and J by 1 base, with 22 bases between the two germline ends. The CDR3 totals 18 residues. For the CDR3, the DNA is TGTGCCAGCAGCCAAGGCGCTAGCCCGCGCGGTGGCACAGATACGCAGTATTTT. Translated: CASSQGASPRGGTDTQYF.

V and J are TRBV27 and TRBJ1-2; D not certain. The ends were cut back, 2 bases at V and 6 bases at J, with 7 bases in the middle. The germline V gene has CDR1 MNHEY and CDR2 SMNVEV (reference sequence). The CDR3 is 12 amino acids. In DNA, the CDR3 is TGTGCCAGCAGTTTAAAAGGGAATGGCTACACCTTC. Protein product: CASSLKGNGYTF.

The V gene is TRBV2, the J gene TRBJ2-1, with D perhaps TRBD1 (6 bases). CDR3 length: 16 amino acids. CDR1 and CDR2 (germline): SNHLY, FYNNEI. V was shortened by 5 bases and J by 3 bases, with 17 bases between the two germline ends. CDR3 coding DNA: TGTGCCAGCAGTTTTCCCCTCTTGACAGGCTACAATGAGCAGTTCTTC. It codes for CASSFPLLTGYNEQFF.

The V and J genes are TRBV28 and TRBJ2-2; 7 bases map to TRBD2. Trimming removed 11 bases from V and 0 bases from J; junction bases left unmatched: 3. The CDR3 consists of 13 residues. Germline V gene lookup returns CDR1 MDHEN and CDR2 SYDVKM. CDR3 DNA sequence: TGTGCCCTAGCGGAAACGAACACCGGGGAGCTGTTTTTT. This sequence encodes CALAETNTGELFF.

The chain combines TRBV3-1 with TRBJ2-7, with D possibly matching TRBD2 (6 bases). The CDR3 contains 15 residues. CDR1 and CDR2 (germline): LGHDT, YNNKEL (reference sequence). V was shortened by 3 bases and J by 0 bases, with 12 bases between the two germline ends. The CDR3 loop is CASSHGTLSSYEQYF. The CDR3 coding sequence is TGTGCCAGCAGCCACGGGACTTTAAGCTCCTACGAGCAGTACTTC.

This clonotype was detected only once. The CDR3: CASSEEVNQPQHF. DNA of the CDR3: TGTGCCAGCAGTGAAGAAGTAAATCAGCCCCAGCATTTT. V is TRBV2 and J is TRBJ1-5, with D hard to call. The CDR3 length is 13 residues. Germline lookup yields CDR1 SNHLY and CDR2 FYNNEI. The ends were cut back, 1 base at V and 4 bases at J, with 5 bases in the middle.

The V gene is TRBV7-9, the J gene TRBJ2-5, with D perhaps matching TRBD1 or TRBD2 (5 bases each). CDR1 SEHNR and CDR2 FQNEAQ come from the germline V gene (reference sequence). The CDR3 has 14 amino acids. Trimming took off 5 bases at V and 2 bases at J, with 12 bases between the two ends. CDR3 residues: CASSNRDEQETQYF. CDR3 DNA sequence: TGTGCCAGCAGCAACCGGGACGAACAAGAGACCCAGTACTTC.

This chain connects TRBV6-2 or TRBV6-3 to TRBJ1-2, with D possibly matching TRBD1 (6 bases). There are 16 residues in the CDR3. Deletions cut 5 bases from V and 6 bases from J, with 22 bases between. Looked up from germline, CDR1 is MNHEY and CDR2 is SVGEGT. CDR3 sequence reads: CASSDSTTGSRDGYTF. The CDR3 nucleotides read TGTGCCAGCAGTGATTCCACGACAGGTAGTCGCGATGGCTACACCTTC.

The chain recombines TRBV19 with TRBJ2-7; TRBD1 is a possible D gene (6 bases). The CDR3 covers 12 residues. Trimming pared 1 base from V and 6 bases from J, leaving 7 bases between. Germline V lookup: CDR1 LNHDA, CDR2 SQIVND (reference sequence). CDR3 DNA: TGTGCCAGTAGTATAGTGGACAGCGAGCAGTACTTC. Translated: CASSIVDSEQYF.

A single count supports this clonotype. The chain is built from TRBV7-9 and TRBJ2-1; D is uncertain. The CDR3 runs 14 residues. Trimming removed 1 base at V and 6 bases at J, with 10 bases between. The germline CDR1 and CDR2 sequences are SEHNR and FQNEAQ (reference sequence). The CDR3 here is CASSLGGRPNEQFF. CDR3 coding DNA: TGTGCCAGCAGCTTAGGCGGCCGGCCCAATGAGCAGTTCTTC.

The rearrangement links TRBV6-5 to TRBJ2-1; tentative D call: TRBD2 (5 bases). The germline V gene encodes CDR1 MNHEY and CDR2 SVGAGI. The V end was cut by 2 bases, the J end by 2 bases, with 16 bases between. This CDR3 region has 17 residues. The CDR3 reads CASSYGNPTGAYNEQFF. The CDR3 DNA is TGTGCCAGCAGTTACGGAAATCCCACCGGGGCCTACAATGAGCAGTTCTTC.

The genes are TRBV7-2 and TRBJ2-7; D possibly corresponds to TRBD2 (5 bases). The V gene lost 0 bases and the J gene lost 6 bases, with 21 bases spanning the gap. The CDR3 length is 17 residues. Germline assignment: CDR1 SGHTA and CDR2 FQGNSA. The CDR3 DNA sequence: TGTGCCAGCAGCTTAGCGCCCGGGGAGCATCGACCCCTCGAGCAGTACTTC. Amino acid sequence: CASSLAPGEHRPLEQYF.

The V and J genes are TRBV7-2 and TRBJ2-5, with TRBD2 matching over 9 bases. Per germline, CDR1 SGHTA and CDR2 FQGNSA. Germline trimming cut 3 bases from V and 5 bases from J; bases unmatched to any gene: 7. There are 15 residues in the CDR3. Here the CDR3 reads CASSFRGGAGETQYF. DNA for the CDR3: TGTGCCAGCAGCTTCCGCGGGGGGGCTGGTGAGACCCAGTACTTC. The full variable domain, its missing parts supplied by reference TRBV7-2 and TRBJ2-5, is GAGVSQSPSNKVTEKGKDVELRCDPISGHTALYWYRQSLGQGLEFLIYFQGNSAPDKSGLPSDRFSAERTGGSVSTLTIQRTQQEDSAVYLCASSFRGGAGETQYFGPGTRLLVL.

V usage is TRBV13 and J usage is TRBJ2-1; TRBD2 might be the D (6 bases). V lost 4 bases and J lost 0, with 13 bases in between. CDR1 PRHDT and CDR2 FYEKMQ come from the germline V gene (reference sequence). This CDR3 has 16 residues. CDR3 nucleotide sequence: TGTGCCAGCAGCTCACGACTAGTTAGCTCCTACAATGAGCAGTTCTTC. It yields the protein CASSSRLVSSYNEQFF.